A selection of T cell receptor beta chains follows, all from one sample in a study of T cell changes during pregnancy in multiple sclerosis. Libraries were prepared by immunoSEQ multiplex PCR; TCRdb keeps only in-frame clonotypes and omits some of them. The sample has around 92,000 clones, 93% seen once. This sample comprised peripheral blood, obtained after pregnancy. The receptors shown here come from a female donor with multiple sclerosis, enrolled in a pregnancy study. Both conserved end residues are part of each CDR3. The D gene is left open where the match is weak. Rows may omit the clone size; those that give it use once, few, many or a size class.

-,TRBJ1-1,TRBV28,-,CASRRRKNTEAFF,TGTGCCAGCCGTAGGCGGAAGAACACTGAAGCTTTCTTT
-,TRBJ2-5,TRBV5-1,-,CASSLSGTQETQYF,TGCGCCAGCAGCCTGAGCGGGACACAAGAGACCCAGTACTTC
-,TRBJ2-2,TRBV15,TRBD1,CATSRATGAGELFF,TGTGCCACCAGCAGAGCGACAGGGGCCGGGGAGCTGTTTTTT
-,TRBJ1-2,TRBV25-1,-,CASTMNTTAYGYTF,TGTGCCAGCACCATGAACACGACAGCCTATGGCTACACCTTC
-,TRBJ1-2,TRBV6-1,-,CASSERLMRQGRIYGYTF,TGTGCCAGCAGTGAACGTTTAATGCGGCAAGGGAGGATCTATGGCTACACCTTC
-,TRBJ2-7,TRBV11-3,TRBD1,CASSQGQGAVYEQYF,TGTGCCAGCAGCCAAGGACAGGGGGCGGTCTACGAGCAGTACTTC
-,TRBJ1-2,TRBV5-6,-,CASSTGDRLGYTF,TGTGCCAGCAGCACCGGAGACAGGTTGGGCTACACCTTC
-,TRBJ2-1,TRBV19,TRBD1,CASNADGQGVNEQFF,TGTGCCAGTAATGCCGACGGACAGGGGGTTAATGAGCAGTTCTTC
-,TRBJ1-1,TRBV5-1,-,CASSLFQGRNTEAFF,TGCGCCAGCAGCTTATTTCAGGGAAGGAACACTGAAGCTTTCTTT
-,TRBJ2-1,TRBV27,-,CASRLDSYNEQFF,TGTGCCAGCAGATTAGACAGTTACAATGAGCAGTTCTTC
-,TRBJ2-1,TRBV5-4,TRBD1,CASSWTGGSENEQFF,TGTGCCAGCAGCTGGACAGGGGGCAGTGAGAATGAGCAGTTCTTC
-,TRBJ1-1,TRBV4-1,-,CASSLQPGLGTEAFF,TGCGCCAGCAGCCTCCAGCCGGGACTGGGCACTGAAGCTTTCTTT
-,TRBJ2-1,TRBV28,TRBD1,CASSSRGQVYNEQFF,TGTGCCAGCAGTTCCCGGGGACAGGTTTACAATGAGCAGTTCTTC
many,TRBJ1-5,TRBV27,-,CASSLDSSSSNQPQHF,TGTGCCAGCAGTTTAGACAGCTCTTCTAGCAATCAGCCCCAGCATTTT
-,TRBJ2-5,TRBV9,-,CASSDTLRSETQYF,TGTGCCAGCAGTGATACCCTGAGGTCAGAGACCCAGTACTTC
-,TRBJ1-1,TRBV5-1,-,CASSLVETEAFF,TGCGCCAGCAGCTTGGTCGAGACTGAAGCTTTCTTT
-,TRBJ2-7,TRBV6-1,TRBD1,CASSGWYRDRVNEQYF,TGTGCCAGCAGTGGATGGTACCGGGACAGGGTCAACGAGCAGTACTTC
-,TRBJ2-1,TRBV5-4,-,CASSLGGVLYNEQFF,TGTGCCAGCAGTCTGGGCGGGGTCCTCTACAATGAGCAGTTCTTC
-,TRBJ1-5,TRBV30,TRBD1,CAWAGTGGHQPQHF,TGTGCCTGGGCCGGGACAGGGGGTCATCAGCCCCAGCATTTT
-,TRBJ1-4,TRBV13,TRBD1,CASSRTKDRGLPNEKLFF,TGTGCCAGCAGTCGTACTAAGGACAGGGGGCTTCCTAATGAAAAACTGTTTTTT
once,TRBJ2-2,TRBV18,-,CASSPQGSGELFF,TGTGCCAGCTCACCGCAGGGATCCGGGGAGCTGTTTTTT
-,TRBJ1-1,TRBV21-1,-,CASRIRCGQYTEAFF,TGTGCCAGCAGGATACGTTGCGGGCAGTACACTGAAGCTTTCTTT
-,TRBJ2-5,TRBV4-1,TRBD2,CASSTGLAEEQETQYF,TGCGCCAGCAGCACCGGACTAGCGGAGGAACAAGAGACCCAGTACTTC
-,TRBJ1-1,TRBV6-1,TRBD1,CAGNRGDTEAFF,TGTGCCGGGAACAGGGGCGACACTGAAGCTTTCTTT
-,TRBJ2-7,TRBV6-5,TRBD1,CASSQTGTGADEQYF,TGTGCCAGCAGCCAAACCGGGACAGGGGCCGACGAGCAGTACTTC
once,TRBJ2-3,TRBV5-1,TRBD1,CASSSYIPTGAGTDTQYF,TGCGCCAGCAGCTCCTATATCCCGACAGGGGCGGGAACAGATACGCAGTATTTT
-,TRBJ1-1,TRBV7-8,TRBD1,CASSPRTGHTEAFF,TGTGCCAGCAGCCCCCGGACAGGACACACTGAAGCTTTCTTT
-,TRBJ2-1,TRBV5-6,-,CASSLGRSYNEQFF,TGTGCCAGCAGCTTGGGGCGGTCGTACAATGAGCAGTTCTTC
-,TRBJ1-1,TRBV28,-,CASRGKPGAFF,TGTGCCAGCAGAGGAAAACCGGGAGCTTTCTTT
-,TRBJ2-3,TRBV7-9,-,CASTTDTQYF,TGTGCCAGCACTACAGATACGCAGTATTTT
many,TRBJ1-1,TRBV27,-,CAITPGSDSAFF,TGTGCCATCACCCCGGGGTCCGATTCGGCTTTCTTT
-,TRBJ2-7,TRBV19,-,CASTPGHGLVEQYF,TGTGCCAGTACCCCGGGACACGGTTTAGTCGAGCAGTACTTC
-,TRBJ2-7,TRBV28,-,CASSARGGAVRVKQYF,TGTGCCAGCAGCGCCAGAGGGGGGGCAGTCAGGGTGAAGCAGTACTTC
-,TRBJ2-5,TRBV30,TRBD2,CAWRSGTSSSETQYF,TGTGCCTGGAGGTCCGGGACTAGCTCGTCAGAGACCCAGTACTTC
-,TRBJ2-5,TRBV6-1,-,CASSGGGFVETQYF,TGTGCCAGCAGTGGAGGGGGATTCGTCGAGACCCAGTACTTC
-,TRBJ2-3,TRBV10-1,TRBD2,CASSDPGTSGLPTDTQYF,TGCGCCAGCAGTGACCCCGGGACTAGCGGACTCCCCACAGATACGCAGTATTTT
-,TRBJ2-7,TRBV27,-,CASSGADYEQYF,TGTGCCAGCAGTGGAGCCGACTACGAGCAGTACTTC
-,TRBJ1-4,TRBV7-6,-,CASSLRQGSEKLFF,TGTGCCAGCAGCCTGAGGCAGGGAAGTGAAAAACTGTTTTTT
-,TRBJ2-3,TRBV2,-,CASSASSGRSSTDTQYF,TGTGCCAGCAGTGCTTCGAGTGGGAGGAGCAGCACAGATACGCAGTATTTT
-,TRBJ1-1,TRBV27,-,CASSPRQYLNTEAFF,TGTGCCAGCAGCCCTCGACAGTACCTGAACACTGAAGCTTTCTTT
-,TRBJ2-7,TRBV4-1,-,CASSSPGHPYEQYF,TGCGCCAGCAGCTCTCCTGGCCATCCCTACGAGCAGTACTTC
-,TRBJ1-3,TRBV19,-,CASSMSTGNTIYF,TGTGCCAGTAGTATGAGTACTGGAAACACCATATATTTT
-,TRBJ2-6,TRBV6-6,TRBD1,CASSGTGSSGANVLTF,TGTGCCAGCAGTGGGACAGGAAGCTCTGGGGCCAACGTCCTGACTTTC
-,TRBJ1-1,TRBV5-4,-,CASSLETVAFF,TGTGCCAGCAGCTTGGAGACTGTCGCTTTCTTT
-,TRBJ2-1,TRBV6-5,-,CASSYSGVTYNEQFF,TGTGCCAGCAGTTACTCAGGGGTCACATACAATGAGCAGTTCTTC
-,TRBJ1-5,TRBV5-3,TRBD1,CARSLKGARTGYQPQHF,TGTGCCAGAAGCTTGAAGGGGGCGCGAACGGGGTATCAGCCCCAGCATTTT
-,TRBJ2-4,TRBV5-6,-,CASSLSGDQYF,TGTGCCAGCAGCCTATCAGGGGACCAGTACTTC
-,TRBJ2-7,TRBV25-1,-,CASSGETWPNSYEQYF,TGTGCCAGCAGTGGGGAGACATGGCCCAATTCCTACGAGCAGTACTTC
-,TRBJ2-7,TRBV9,-,CASSKGDTTYEQYF,TGTGCCAGCAGCAAGGGGGACACGACCTACGAGCAGTACTTC
-,TRBJ2-3,TRBV7-9,TRBD2,CASTYSGGRTDTQYF,TGTGCCAGCACCTATAGCGGGGGGAGGACAGATACGCAGTATTTT
few,TRBJ1-5,TRBV5-3,-,CARSYGRSRNQPQHF,TGTGCCAGAAGCTACGGGAGGTCGCGCAATCAGCCCCAGCATTTT
-,TRBJ1-4,TRBV7-3,-,CASSPGQTTNEKLFF,TGTGCCAGCAGCCCCGGACAGACAACTAATGAAAAACTGTTTTTT
-,TRBJ1-1,TRBV5-1,-,CASSGGDGTTEAFF,TGCGCCAGCAGCGGGGGGGACGGAACCACTGAAGCTTTCTTT
-,TRBJ1-1,TRBV30,-,CACPRDRSMNTEAFF,TGTGCCTGCCCCCGTGATAGGAGTATGAACACTGAAGCTTTCTTT
-,TRBJ1-5,TRBV19,TRBD1,CASSTGDRWGQPQHF,TGTGCCAGTAGTACTGGGGACAGGTGGGGTCAGCCCCAGCATTTT